This T cell receptor beta chain was recovered during a study of spatial heterogeneity in lung cancer. Across the study: Sequencing covered available follow-up PBMC samples collected a median of approximately two years after resection. Fewer alpha-chain than beta-chain sequences were consistently detected. Regarding the study as a whole: Ubiquitous expanded tumor TCRs surfaced in blood more at resection than they did at follow-up.

TCRdb reprocessed the 5' RACE reads with MiXCR, giving one entry per CDR3 protein. The sample contains 55,000 to 75,000 distinct CDR3 sequences, roughly 8.9% of which appear only once. Regarding this clonotype: Its antigen is not identified. A much larger clone lies one base from this, so it may be a read error.

Time point given: blood at routine non-recurrence follow-up after resection. Trimming took 6 bases from V and 2 from J, leaving 13 bases between them. CDR1 is SEHNR and CDR2 is FQNEAQ in the germline V gene (reference sequence). This CDR3 is 14 amino acids long. The sample here was PBMCs, taken at follow-up. The clonotype was recovered from a female donor with early-stage non-small cell lung cancer. The rearrangement joins TRBV7-9 to TRBJ2-5, with a weak D call TRBD2 (5 bases). In nucleotides, the CDR3 is TGTGCCAGCAGGACCGGGATAGTGCAAGAGACCCAGTACTTC. It specifies CASRTGIVQETQYF.